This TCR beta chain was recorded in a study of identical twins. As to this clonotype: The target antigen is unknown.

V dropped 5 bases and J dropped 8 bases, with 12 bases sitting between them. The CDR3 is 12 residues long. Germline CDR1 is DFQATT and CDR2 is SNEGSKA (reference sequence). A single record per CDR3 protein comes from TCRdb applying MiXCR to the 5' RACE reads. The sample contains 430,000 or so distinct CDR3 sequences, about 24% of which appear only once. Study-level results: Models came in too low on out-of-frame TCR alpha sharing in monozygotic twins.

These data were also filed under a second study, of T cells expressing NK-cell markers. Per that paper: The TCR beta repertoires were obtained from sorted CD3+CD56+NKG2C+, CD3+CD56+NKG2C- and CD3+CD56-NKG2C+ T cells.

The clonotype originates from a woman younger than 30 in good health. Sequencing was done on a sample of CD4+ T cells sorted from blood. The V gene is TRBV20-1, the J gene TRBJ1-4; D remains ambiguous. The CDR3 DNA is TGCAGTGCTGATGGCCCAGGAGAAAAACTGTTTTTT. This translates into CSADGPGEKLFF.